A single sample gave rise to the 15 T cell receptor beta chains below, sequenced in a study of cytomegalovirus exposure and HLA in healthy donors. 13 Jbeta primers and 60 Vbeta primers were used for the PCR. Method: immunoSEQ multiplex PCR; TCRdb's copy keeps in-frame clones and lacks some. The sample records some 150,000 clones, roughly 78% being singletons. The sample taken for sequencing was PBMCs. The source is a man aged 45 to 65 in good health and CMV-seropositive.

J is TRBJ2-3 and V is TRBV7-9; 11 bases are shared with TRBD2. The V and J ends lost 1 base and 4 bases, in that order; junction bases with no gene match: 1. The CDR3 runs 15 residues. CDR1 and CDR2 from the germline V gene are SEHNR and FQNEAQ (reference sequence). The CDR3 reads CASSLGLAGPDTQYF. DNA of the CDR3: TGTGCCAGCAGCTTAGGACTAGCGGGGCCAGATACGCAGTATTTT.

This clone is large. Other DNA sequences within the sample encode an identical CDR3. This sequence joins TRBV5-6 and TRBJ2-1; 10 bases agree with TRBD1. This CDR3 contains 18 residues. V lost 2 bases and J lost 8; bases outside the gene matches: 16. CDR1 is SGHDT and CDR2 is YYEEEE in the germline V gene. CDR3 nucleotides: TGTGCCAGCAGCTTCTCCGGGACAGGGGTTTTTTCAGGCGATGAGCAGTTCTTC. Its translation is CASSFSGTGVFSGDEQFF.

This chain links TRBV4-2 with TRBJ1-3; D is perhaps TRBD1 (5 bases). The V end lost 1 base, the J end lost 3 bases, and 13 bases lay between the germline ends. Per germline, CDR1 LGHNA and CDR2 YNFKEQ. This CDR3 spans 16 amino acids. The CDR3 reads CASSQVGGTSGNTIYF. Here the CDR3 DNA reads TGTGCCAGCAGCCAAGTGGGTGGGACTAGTGGAAACACCATATATTTT.

This chain links TRBV7-2 with TRBJ2-5, with TRBD2 identical over 7 bases. J gave up 2 bases and V 7 bases, and 7 bases lay outside the gene matches. The V gene's germline CDR1 is SGHTA and CDR2 FQGNSA. The CDR3 is made up of 14 amino acids. CDR3 region: CASTRTSPQETQYF. The DNA of the CDR3 is TGTGCCAGCACCCGGACTAGTCCTCAAGAGACCCAGTACTTC. The entire variable domain, with the rest obtained from reference TRBV7-2 and TRBJ2-5, is as follows: GAGVSQSPSNKVTEKGKDVELRCDPISGHTALYWYRQSLGQGLEFLIYFQGNSAPDKSGLPSDRFSAERTGGSVSTLTIQRTQQEDSAVYLCASTRTSPQETQYFGPGTRLLVL.

The chain is built from TRBV6-6 and TRBJ1-4, with 8 bases aligning to TRBD1. After removal of 7 bases from V and 8 bases from J, the junction contained 9 bases not matched to a gene. Germline-derived CDR1 and CDR2 are MNHNY and SVGAGI (reference sequence). The CDR3 extends over 14 amino acids. This chain's CDR3 is CASIAGGAEEKLFF. The CDR3 DNA is TGTGCCAGCATTGCAGGGGGCGCCGAGGAAAAACTGTTTTTT.

This clone was seen once. A junction end diverges from the germline sequence, so it may reflect a read error. The chain has TRBV7-7 and TRBJ2-1; a weak D match, TRBD1 (5 bases). Germline-derived CDR1 and CDR2 are SSHAT and FNYEAQ (reference sequence). CDR3 length: 14 amino acids. The CDR3 nucleotides read TGTGCTAGCAGCACCTCCCTACAGGACAATGAGCAGTTCTTC. Protein sequence: CASSTSLQDNEQFF.

This clone was detected only a few times. The chain recombines TRBV19 with TRBJ2-5; TRBD2 matches 7 bases. The CDR3 is 14 residues long. The germline CDR1 and CDR2 sequences are LNHDA and SQIVND (reference sequence). With 5 bases clipped from V and 3 bases from J, the junction kept 6 bases outside the gene matches. CDR3 region: CASSWGTTKETQYF. CDR3 nucleotide sequence: TGTGCCAGTAGTTGGGGGACTACCAAAGAGACCCAGTACTTC. Complete variable domain (other parts from reference TRBV19 and TRBJ2-5): DGGITQSPKYLFRKEGQNVTLSCEQNLNHDAMYWYRQDPGQGLRLIYYSQIVNDFQKGDIAEGYSVSREKKESFPLTVTSAQKNPTAFYLCASSWGTTKETQYFGPGTRLLVL.

The V gene is TRBV6-4, the J gene TRBJ1-2, with 7 nucleotides matching TRBD1. This CDR3 has 14 residues. The trim removed 4 bases at V and 4 bases at J, leaving 6 bases unmatched. CDR1 MRHNA and CDR2 SNTAGT come from the germline V gene. CDR3 nucleotide sequence: TGTGCCAGCAGTGTTTCCCGGGACAGCTATGGCTACACCTTC. Its protein is CASSVSRDSYGYTF.

This clone was seen only once. V and J are TRBV28 and TRBJ2-1; 8 bases align to TRBD2. Losses at the gene ends were 3 bases for V and 4 bases for J; bases not matched to a gene: 5. The CDR3 is 15 amino acids. Germline loops: CDR1 MDHEN, CDR2 SYDVKM. The CDR3 protein is CASSLGSGAYNEQFF. CDR3 nucleotides: TGTGCCAGCAGTTTGGGTAGCGGGGCTTACAATGAGCAGTTCTTC.

This chain links TRBV2 with TRBJ2-5, with 7 bases lining up with TRBD1. The V and J ends lost 4 bases and 5 bases, in that order; junction bases with no gene match: 7. The CDR3 runs 14 residues. The germline gives CDR1 SNHLY, CDR2 FYNNEI. CDR3 in DNA: TGTGCCAGCAGTGCTGAGACAGGGATGGAGACCCAGTACTTC. The encoded protein is CASSAETGMETQYF.

The chain uses TRBV25-1 and TRBJ2-5, with D maybe TRBD1 (6 bases). The germline V gene has CDR1 MGHDK and CDR2 SYGVNS. CDR3 length equals 12 residues. Trimming removed 7 bases at V and 5 bases at J, with 11 bases between. The CDR3: CASTSQGETQYF. As DNA, the CDR3 is TGTGCCAGCACCTCCCAGGGGGAGACCCAGTACTTC.

The chain's CDR3 is CASSLSGGGGYTF. The CDR3 DNA is TGTGCCAGCAGTTTATCGGGAGGAGGTGGCTACACCTTC. This chain joins TRBV27 and TRBJ1-2; unclear D gene. From germline, CDR1 is MNHEY and CDR2 SMNVEV (reference sequence). CDR3 length: 13 residues. V gave up 0 bases and J gave up 7 bases, with 9 bases separating them.

This chain uses TRBV5-1 with TRBJ2-1; no clear D gene. Trimming stripped 6 bases from V and 0 bases from J, with 10 bases between. The germline CDR1 and CDR2 sequences are SGHRS and YFSETQ. The CDR3 spans 14 residues. The CDR3 DNA reads as TGCGCCAGCAAACCCACGAGCTCCTACAATGAGCAGTTCTTC. It translates to CASKPTSSYNEQFF. The full variable domain, in which reference TRBV5-1 and TRBJ2-1 provide the parts outside the CDR3, is KAGVTQTPRYLIKTRGQQVTLSCSPISGHRSVSWYQQTPGQGLQFLFEYFSETQRNKGNFPGRFSGRQFSNSRSEMNVSTLELGDSALYLCASKPTSSYNEQFFGPGTRLTVL.

This chain connects TRBV5-4 to TRBJ1-1, with a tentative D call TRBD1 (5 bases). Germline CDR1 reads SGHNT; CDR2 reads YYREEE (reference sequence). This CDR3 has 15 residues. V shed 4 bases and J shed 1 base, with 14 bases lying between them. CDR3 in amino acids: CASSRAGGRNTEAFF. CDR3 DNA sequence: TGTGCCAGCAGCCGGGCGGGGGGTAGGAACACTGAAGCTTTCTTT. Full variable domain (rest looked up from reference TRBV5-4 and TRBJ1-1): ETGVTQSPTHLIKTRGQQVTLRCSSQSGHNTVSWYQQALGQGPQFIFQYYREEENGRGNFPPRFSGLQFPNYSSELNVNALELDDSALYLCASSRAGGRNTEAFFGQGTRLTVV.

The chain uses TRBV29-1 and TRBJ2-1; TRBD2 matches at 10 bases. Germline V gene sequence: CDR1 SQVTM, CDR2 ANQGSEA. The CDR3 runs to 17 residues. The trim removed 4 bases at V and 6 bases at J, leaving 15 bases unmatched. The CDR3 spells CSVGALEREGPRNEQFF. The CDR3 nucleotides are TGCAGCGTTGGTGCCCTTGAGCGGGAGGGCCCTCGCAATGAGCAGTTCTTC.